This section outlines one T cell receptor (beta chain) sequence together with its context. Its antigen is not identified. Combining a sample-barcoded 5' primer with a J-beta primer mix, a second PCR ran for 7 to 11 cycles. A single record per CDR3 protein comes from TCRdb applying MiXCR to the 5' RACE reads. The sample has about 1.4 million distinct CDR3 sequences, approximately 60% seen once; the top ten hold 6.5% to 8.5%. Trimming stripped 2 bases from V and 8 bases from J, with 5 bases between. This CDR3 contains 11 residues. CDR1 MGHDK and CDR2 SYGVNS come from the germline V gene. This specimen belongs to a study of blood T cells in healthy people across ages. Study-wide findings and caveats: PBMCs left unsorted prevented a conclusive naive versus antigen-experienced comparison. The study found more naive CD4+ cells and higher diversity in long-lived than aged donors.

This chain links TRBV25-1 with TRBJ2-3; D might be TRBD1 (5 bases). Specimen: blood. This TCR came from a young man in good health. CDR3 in amino acids: CASSERGTQYF. CDR3 sequence (DNA): TGTGCCAGCAGTGAAAGGGGTACGCAGTATTTT.